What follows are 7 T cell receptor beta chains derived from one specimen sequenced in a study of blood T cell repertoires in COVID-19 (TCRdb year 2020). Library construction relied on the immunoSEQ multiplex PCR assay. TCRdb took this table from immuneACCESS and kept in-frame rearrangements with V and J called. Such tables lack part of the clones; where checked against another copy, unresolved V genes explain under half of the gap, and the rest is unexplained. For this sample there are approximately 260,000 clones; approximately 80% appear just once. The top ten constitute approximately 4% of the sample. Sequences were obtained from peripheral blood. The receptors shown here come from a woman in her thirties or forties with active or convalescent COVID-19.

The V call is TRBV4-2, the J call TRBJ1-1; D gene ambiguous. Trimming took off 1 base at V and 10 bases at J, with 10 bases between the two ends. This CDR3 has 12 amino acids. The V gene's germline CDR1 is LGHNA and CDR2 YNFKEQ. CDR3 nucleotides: TGTGCCAGCAGCCAAGGAGTGTTCTCAGCTTTCTTT. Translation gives CASSQGVFSAFF.

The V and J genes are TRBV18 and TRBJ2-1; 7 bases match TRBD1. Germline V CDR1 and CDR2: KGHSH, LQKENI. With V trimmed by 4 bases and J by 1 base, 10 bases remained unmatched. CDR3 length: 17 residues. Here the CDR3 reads CASSQPNRGISYNEQFF. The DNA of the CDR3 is TGTGCCAGCTCACAACCAAACAGGGGAATATCCTACAATGAGCAGTTCTTC.

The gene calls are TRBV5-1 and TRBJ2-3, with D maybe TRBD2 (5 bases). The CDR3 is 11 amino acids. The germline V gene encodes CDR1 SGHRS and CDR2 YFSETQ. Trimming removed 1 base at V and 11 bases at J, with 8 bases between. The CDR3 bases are TGCGCCAGCAGCTTGACTCGGGAGCAGTATTTT. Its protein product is CASSLTREQYF.

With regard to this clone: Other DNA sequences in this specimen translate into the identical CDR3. The CDR3 DNA reads TGCGCCAGCAGCTTGGCAGGTGGCAATGAGCAGTTCTTC. Encoded protein: CASSLAGGNEQFF. The chain links TRBV5-1 to TRBJ2-1, with no clear D. Trimming left V 0 bases short and J 6 bases short, with 7 bases between. The V gene's germline CDR1 is SGHRS and CDR2 YFSETQ. There are 13 residues in the CDR3.

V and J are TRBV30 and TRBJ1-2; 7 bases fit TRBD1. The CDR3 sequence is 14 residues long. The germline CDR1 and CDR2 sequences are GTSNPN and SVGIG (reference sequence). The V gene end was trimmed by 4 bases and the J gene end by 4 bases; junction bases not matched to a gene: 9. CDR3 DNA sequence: TGTGCCTGGACCAAGACAGGGAAGAGCTATGGCTACACCTTC. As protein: CAWTKTGKSYGYTF.

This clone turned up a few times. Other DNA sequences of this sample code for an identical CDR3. Here the CDR3 DNA reads TGTGCCAGCAGCTTGGGCGGACTAGCTGCGAGCTCCTACAATGAGCAGTTCTTC. Protein product: CASSLGGLAASSYNEQFF. This rearrangement joins TRBV7-8 to TRBJ2-1, with 8 bases lining up with TRBD2. The junction had 10 bases not matched to a gene; V was cut back by 3 bases and J by 0 bases. Germline V gives CDR1 SGHVS, CDR2 FQNEAQ. The CDR3 covers 18 residues.

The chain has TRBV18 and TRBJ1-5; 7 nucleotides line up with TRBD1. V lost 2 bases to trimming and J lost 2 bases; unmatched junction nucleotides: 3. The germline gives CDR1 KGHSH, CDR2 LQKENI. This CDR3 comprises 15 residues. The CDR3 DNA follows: TGTGCCAGCTCACCAGGCCAGGGGGGCAATCAGCCCCAGCATTTT. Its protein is CASSPGQGGNQPQHF.